This T cell receptor (beta chain) was obtained from a study of Ad26.COV2.S vaccination and SARS-CoV-2 variants. The assay was immunoSEQ multiplex PCR, and TCRdb's table has in-frame clones only and misses some. The sample lists a few hundred thousand clones, approximately 90% occurring once. Treatment reported: some 20 received Ad26.COV2.S at low or high dose, single or two shots; about 5 received placebo; per-sample allocation not given. Day 63 after the first vaccine or placebo injection was the time point for sampling. CDR1 SGHDN and CDR2 FVKESK come from the germline V gene. The ends lost 0 bases at V and 4 bases at J; junction bases unmatched: 2. This CDR3 region has 16 residues.

The TCR was taken from a person aged 18-65 years who received the Ad26.COV2.S COVID-19 vaccine or a placebo. This rearrangement joins TRBV14 to TRBJ2-1, with TRBD2 matching 11 bases. The sample here was peripheral blood, taken in a trial of Ad26.COV2.S vaccine versus placebo. CDR3 in amino acids: CASSQDPSGGYNEQFF. CDR3 DNA sequence: TGTGCCAGCAGCCAAGACCCTAGCGGGGGGTACAATGAGCAGTTCTTC.